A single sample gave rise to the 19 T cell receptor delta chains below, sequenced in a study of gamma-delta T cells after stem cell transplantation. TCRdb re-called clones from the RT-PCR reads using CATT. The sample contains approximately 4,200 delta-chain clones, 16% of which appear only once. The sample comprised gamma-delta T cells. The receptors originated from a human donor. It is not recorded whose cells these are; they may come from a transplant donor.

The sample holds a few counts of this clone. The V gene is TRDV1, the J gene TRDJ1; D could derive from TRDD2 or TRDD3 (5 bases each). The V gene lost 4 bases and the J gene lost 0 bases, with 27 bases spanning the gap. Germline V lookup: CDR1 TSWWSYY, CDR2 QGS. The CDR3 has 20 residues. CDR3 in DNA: TGTGCTCTTGGGGTACTTCCGATCGTACCGGGGGCCCGCTACACCGATAAACTCATCTTT. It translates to CALGVLPIVPGARYTDKLIF.

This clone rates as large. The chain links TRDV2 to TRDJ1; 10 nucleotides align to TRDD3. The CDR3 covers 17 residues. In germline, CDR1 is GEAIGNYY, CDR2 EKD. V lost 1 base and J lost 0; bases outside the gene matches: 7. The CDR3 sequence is CACDTTGTGGYTDKLIF. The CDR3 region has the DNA TGTGCCTGTGACACAACGGGTACTGGGGGATACACCGATAAACTCATCTTT.

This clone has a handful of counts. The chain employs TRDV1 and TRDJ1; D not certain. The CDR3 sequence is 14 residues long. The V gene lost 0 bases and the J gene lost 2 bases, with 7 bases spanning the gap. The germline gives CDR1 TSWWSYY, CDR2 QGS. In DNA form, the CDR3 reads TGTGCTCTTGGGGAACTGCGAATAACCGATAAACTCATCTTT. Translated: CALGELRITDKLIF.

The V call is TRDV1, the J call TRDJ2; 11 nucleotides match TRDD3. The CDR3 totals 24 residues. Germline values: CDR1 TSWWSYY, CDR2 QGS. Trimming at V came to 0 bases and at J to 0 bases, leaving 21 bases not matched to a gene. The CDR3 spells CALGELKLPPGGYRSLALTAQLFF. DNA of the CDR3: TGTGCTCTTGGGGAACTCAAACTTCCTCCTGGGGGATACCGGAGCTTAGCTTTGACAGCACAACTCTTCTTT.

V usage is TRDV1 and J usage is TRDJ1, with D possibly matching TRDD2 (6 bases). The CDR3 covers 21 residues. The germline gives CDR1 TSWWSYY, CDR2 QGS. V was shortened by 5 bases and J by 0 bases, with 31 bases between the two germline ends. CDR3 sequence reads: CALGHLMFLTSTAGYTDKLIF. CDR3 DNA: TGTGCTCTTGGGCATTTGATGTTCCTAACAAGTACTGCTGGGTACACCGATAAACTCATCTTT.

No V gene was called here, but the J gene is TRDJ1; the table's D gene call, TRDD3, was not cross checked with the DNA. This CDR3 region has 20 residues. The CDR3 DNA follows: TGTGCTCTTTGGAACCCCCCCCTCCCTTGGATGGGGGAAGACACCGATAAACTCATCTTT. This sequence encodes CALWNPPLPWMGEDTDKLIF.

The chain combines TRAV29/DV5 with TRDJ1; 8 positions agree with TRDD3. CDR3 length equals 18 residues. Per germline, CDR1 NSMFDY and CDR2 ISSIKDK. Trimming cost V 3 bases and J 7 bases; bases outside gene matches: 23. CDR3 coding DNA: TGTGCAGCAACTAATCTCCGTACTGGGGGTTCCCACCTTCCTAAACTCATCTTT. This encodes CAATNLRTGGSHLPKLIF.

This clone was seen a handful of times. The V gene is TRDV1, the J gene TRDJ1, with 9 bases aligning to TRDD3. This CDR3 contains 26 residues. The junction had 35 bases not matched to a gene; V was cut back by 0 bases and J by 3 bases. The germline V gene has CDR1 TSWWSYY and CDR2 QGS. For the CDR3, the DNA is TGTGCTCTTGGGGAACTAGGAAACTACGGGAGTGATGGATTCTGGGGGATTGAAACTTTTGCCGATAAACTCATCTTT. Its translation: CALGELGNYGSDGFWGIETFADKLIF.

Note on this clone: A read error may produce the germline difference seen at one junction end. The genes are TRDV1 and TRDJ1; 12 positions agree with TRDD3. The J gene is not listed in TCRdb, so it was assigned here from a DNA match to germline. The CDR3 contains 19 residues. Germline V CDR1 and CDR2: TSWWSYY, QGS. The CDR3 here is CAFGASSPTGGYLTDKLIF. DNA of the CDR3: TGTGCTTTTGGGGCCAGCAGTCCGACTGGGGGATACCTCACCGATAAACTCATCTTT.

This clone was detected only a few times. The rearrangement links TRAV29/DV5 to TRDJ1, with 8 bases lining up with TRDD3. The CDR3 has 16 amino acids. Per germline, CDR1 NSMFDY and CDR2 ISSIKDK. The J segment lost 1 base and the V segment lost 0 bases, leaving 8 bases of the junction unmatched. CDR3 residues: CAASARMGDPTDKLIF. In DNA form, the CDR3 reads TGTGCAGCAAGCGCGAGGATGGGGGATCCCACCGATAAACTCATCTTT.

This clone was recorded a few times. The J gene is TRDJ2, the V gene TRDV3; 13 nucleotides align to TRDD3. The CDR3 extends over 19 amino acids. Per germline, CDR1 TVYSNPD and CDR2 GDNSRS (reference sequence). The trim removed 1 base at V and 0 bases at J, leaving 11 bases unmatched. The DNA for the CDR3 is TGTGCCTTTAACCGAGACACTGGGGGATACGCCCCTTTGACAGCACAACTCTTCTTT. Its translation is CAFNRDTGGYAPLTAQLFF.

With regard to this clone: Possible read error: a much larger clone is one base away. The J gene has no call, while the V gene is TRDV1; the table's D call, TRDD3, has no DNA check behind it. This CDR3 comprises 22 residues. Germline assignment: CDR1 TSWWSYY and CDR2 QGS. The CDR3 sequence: CALGEPPAFLPVLVRYTDKLIF. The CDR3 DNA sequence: TGTGCTCTTGGGGAACCCCCCGCCTTTCTCCCAGTACTGGTACGGTACACCGATAAACTCATTTTT.

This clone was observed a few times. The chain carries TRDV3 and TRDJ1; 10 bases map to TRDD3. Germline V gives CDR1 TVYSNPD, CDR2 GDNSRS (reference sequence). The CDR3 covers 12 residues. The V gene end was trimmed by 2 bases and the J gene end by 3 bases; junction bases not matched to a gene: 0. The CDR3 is CAFGGYADKLIF. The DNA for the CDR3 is TGTGCCTTTGGGGGATACGCCGATAAACTCATCTTT.

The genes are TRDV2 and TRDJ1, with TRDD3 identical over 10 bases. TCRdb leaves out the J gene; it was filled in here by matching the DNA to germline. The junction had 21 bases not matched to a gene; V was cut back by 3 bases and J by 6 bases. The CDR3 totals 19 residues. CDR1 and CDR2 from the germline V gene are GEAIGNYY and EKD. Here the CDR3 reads CACDASRGTGGSIAYKLIF. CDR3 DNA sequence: TGTGCCTGTGACGCCAGTAGAGGTACTGGGGGATCGATAGCCTATAAACTCATCTTT.

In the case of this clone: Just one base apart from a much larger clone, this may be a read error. The CDR3 coding sequence is TGTGCCTGTGACACCGTACGGGGGGATACGCGATCCTGGGACACCCGACAGATGTTTTTC. This codes for CACDTVRGDTRSWDTRQMFF. The J gene is TRDJ3, the V gene TRDV2; 10 bases line up with TRDD3. TCRdb is silent on the J gene; assignment here came from matching the DNA to germline. This CDR3 comprises 20 residues. Trimming cost V 0 bases and J 1 base; bases outside gene matches: 8. Germline CDR1 is GEAIGNYY and CDR2 is EKD.

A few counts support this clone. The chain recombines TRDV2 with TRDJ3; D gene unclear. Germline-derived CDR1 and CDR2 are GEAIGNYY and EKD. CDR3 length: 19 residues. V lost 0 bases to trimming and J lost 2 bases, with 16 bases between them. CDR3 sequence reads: CACDTVQTGTTWDTRQMFF. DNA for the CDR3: TGTGCCTGTGACACCGTTCAAACGGGTACTACCTGGGACACCCGACAGATGTTTTTC.

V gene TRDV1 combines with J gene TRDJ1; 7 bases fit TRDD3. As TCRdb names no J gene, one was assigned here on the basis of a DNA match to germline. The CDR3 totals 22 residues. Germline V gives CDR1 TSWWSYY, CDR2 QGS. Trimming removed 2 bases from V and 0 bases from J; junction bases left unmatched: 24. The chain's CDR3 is CALGEIFLGGPCPGGYTDKLIF. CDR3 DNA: TGTGCTCTTGGGGAAATTTTCTTAGGGGGCCCCTGCCCTGGGGGGTACACCGATAAACTCATCTTT.

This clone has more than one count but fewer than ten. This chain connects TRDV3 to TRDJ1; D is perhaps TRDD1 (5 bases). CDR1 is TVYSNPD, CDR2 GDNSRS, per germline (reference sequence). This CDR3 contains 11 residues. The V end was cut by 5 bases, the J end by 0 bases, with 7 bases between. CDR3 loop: CALKYTDKLIF. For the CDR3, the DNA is TGTGCCCTGAAATACACCGATAAACTCATCTTT.

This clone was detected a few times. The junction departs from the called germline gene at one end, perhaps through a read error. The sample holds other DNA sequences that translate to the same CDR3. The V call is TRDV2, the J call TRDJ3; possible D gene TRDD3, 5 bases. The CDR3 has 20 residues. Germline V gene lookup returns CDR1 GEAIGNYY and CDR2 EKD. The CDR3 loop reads CACDTGGVRPSSWDTRQMFF. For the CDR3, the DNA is TGTGCCTGTGACACCGGTGGGGTAAGGCCCAGCTCCTGGGACACTCGACAGATGTTTTTC.